A single T cell receptor beta chain is shown here with its context. Together with a sample-barcoded 5' primer, a J-beta primer mix was included in a second PCR lasting roughly 6 to 12 cycles. TCRdb used MiXCR to reprocess the 5' RACE reads, holding one entry per CDR3 protein. The sample has hundreds of thousands of distinct CDR3 sequences, around three fifths seen once; the top ten hold approximately 24%. The sample originates from a study of blood T cells in healthy people across ages. V dropped 4 bases and J dropped 9 bases, with 16 bases sitting between them. The CDR3 is 14 residues long. CDR1 is SGHNT, CDR2 YYREEE, per germline (reference sequence).

The sample consisted of blood. V and J are TRBV5-4 and TRBJ2-2, with unresolved D. The receptor's source is a man aged 35 to 55 in good health. CDR3 bases: TGTGCCAGCAGCATGGATTCAGACTCCAGGGAGCTGTTTTTT. Encoded protein: CASSMDSDSRELFF.